Sequencing of this TCR beta chain was carried out in a study of blood T cell repertoires in COVID-19. Study overall: Collection of acute and convalescent COVID-19 samples took place in the United States, Italy and Spain. PBMCs, B-cell-depleted T cells, or T cells provided the cDNA or gDNA that made up the material.

In the source study's methods: Estimated nucleated cell counts came from reference gene primer amplification. TCRdb's copy holds only in-frame clones and misses some; the assay was immunoSEQ multiplex PCR. V and J calls and clone size follow that table, whereas D and trimming were derived from the DNA. The repertoire holds about 59,000 clones, with roughly 85% as singletons. Germline values: CDR1 SGHTA, CDR2 FQGNSA. V lost 1 base to trimming and J lost 5 bases; unmatched junction nucleotides: 1. The CDR3 loop spans 13 amino acids. The source of this sequence is a man in his 60s with acute or convalescent COVID-19. The gene calls are TRBV7-2 and TRBJ2-5, with TRBD2 matching over 7 bases. Sequenced material: peripheral blood. CDR3 amino acids: CASSLGGGETQYF. The CDR3 DNA is TGTGCCAGCAGCTTAGGGGGAGGGGAGACCCAGTACTTC.